A single sample is the source of the 27 T cell receptor beta chains below, sequenced in a study of technical replicates of blood from a few donors. Sequencing was performed with immunoSEQ multiplex PCR; in TCRdb, only in-frame clones are kept and a portion is missing. The data show tens of thousands of clones, 96% seen once. Sequenced: T cells isolated from PBMCs. The receptors shown here come from a human donor in good health.

This clone is a singleton in its sample. The chain combines TRBV7-2 with TRBJ2-3; D gene ambiguous. Germline-derived CDR1 and CDR2 are SGHTA and FQGNSA. The CDR3 length is 11 residues. The V and J ends lost 6 bases and 2 bases respectively, with 3 bases between them. CDR3: CASSYTDTQYF. The CDR3 DNA reads TGTGCCAGCAGTTACACAGATACGCAGTATTTT.

V usage is TRBV13 and J usage is TRBJ2-7; D is uncertain. The CDR3 covers 14 residues. Trimming took 1 base from V and 2 from J, leaving 9 bases between them. CDR1 and CDR2 (germline): PRHDT, FYEKMQ (reference sequence). CDR3 loop: CASSLEAGAYEQYF. The DNA of the CDR3 is TGTGCCAGCAGCTTAGAGGCAGGTGCCTACGAGCAGTACTTC.

The chain joins TRBV2 to TRBJ2-5, with TRBD1 matching 8 bases. J lost 5 bases, V lost 4 bases, and 9 bases had no gene match. CDR1 is SNHLY and CDR2 is FYNNEI in the germline V gene. This CDR3 comprises 15 residues. The CDR3, as DNA: TGTGCCAGCAGTGTTTTGGCAGGGGGCTGGGAGACCCAGTACTTC. Translation gives CASSVLAGGWETQYF.

This chain connects TRBV6-6 to TRBJ1-1; unclear D gene. CDR1 MNHNY and CDR2 SVGAGI come from the germline V gene (reference sequence). The CDR3 runs 12 residues. V lost 6 bases and J lost 10, with 15 bases in between. This chain's CDR3 is CASRETSGGAFF. CDR3 DNA: TGTGCCAGCAGGGAAACATCCGGCGGAGCTTTCTTT.

The rearrangement uses TRBV9 and TRBJ1-4, with 7 bases that match TRBD1. The ends lost 0 bases at V and 8 bases at J; junction bases unmatched: 4. Germline CDR1 reads SGDLS; CDR2 reads YYNGEE. CDR3 length equals 14 residues. CDR3 region: CASSVGGGREKLFF. CDR3 DNA sequence: TGTGCCAGCAGCGTAGGAGGGGGCCGGGAAAAACTGTTTTTT.

CDR3 amino acids: CASSYSNRDSRQKLFF. CDR3 nucleotide sequence: TGTGCCAGCAGTTACTCTAACCGGGACAGCCGCCAAAAACTGTTTTTT. The chain couples TRBV6-5 to TRBJ1-4; 7 bases fit TRBD1. The J segment lost 9 bases and the V segment lost 0 bases, leaving 10 bases of the junction unmatched. From germline, CDR1 is MNHEY and CDR2 SVGAGI. The CDR3 extends over 16 amino acids.

This chain joins TRBV13 and TRBJ2-1; tentatively, D is TRBD2 (6 bases). This CDR3 comprises 15 residues. The germline V gene has CDR1 PRHDT and CDR2 FYEKMQ (reference sequence). V lost 5 bases and J lost 0, with 11 bases in between. The CDR3 sequence: CASSRGTGSYNEQFF. The CDR3 DNA sequence: TGTGCCAGCAGCCGAGGGACTGGCTCCTACAATGAGCAGTTCTTC.

V and J are TRBV19 and TRBJ1-1; possible D gene TRBD1, 6 bases. This CDR3 has 13 residues. CDR1 is LNHDA, CDR2 SQIVND, per germline (reference sequence). Deletions cut 5 bases from V and 8 bases from J, with 15 bases between. CDR3 residues: CASSPALDREAFF. The CDR3 region has the DNA TGTGCCAGTAGTCCCGCCCTAGACAGGGAAGCTTTCTTT.

A few counts support this clone. The chain couples TRBV25-1 to TRBJ1-2, with D hard to call. V was pared by 3 bases and J by 8 bases, with 10 bases between. CDR1 is MGHDK, CDR2 SYGVNS, per germline. The CDR3 is 12 residues long. The CDR3 protein is CASSDLGSGYTF. CDR3 DNA sequence: TGTGCCAGCAGTGATCTCGGGAGCGGCTACACCTTC.

This chain joins TRBV5-1 and TRBJ1-1, with D uncertain. Trimming took off 3 bases at V and 6 bases at J, with 21 bases between the two ends. This CDR3 is 16 amino acids long. Germline CDR1 and CDR2: SGHRS and YFSETQ. CDR3 in DNA: TGCGCCAGCAGCTCGGACTCGACCCCAAAGGGCGCTGAAGCTTTCTTT. It codes for CASSSDSTPKGAEAFF. The variable domain in full, with the rest retrieved from reference TRBV5-1 and TRBJ1-1, is KAGVTQTPRYLIKTRGQQVTLSCSPISGHRSVSWYQQTPGQGLQFLFEYFSETQRNKGNFPGRFSGRQFSNSRSEMNVSTLELGDSALYLCASSSDSTPKGAEAFFGQGTRLTVV.

This sequence joins TRBV7-6 and TRBJ2-3, with 10 bases identical to TRBD2. Germline assignment: CDR1 SGHVS and CDR2 FNYEAQ. The CDR3 length is 14 residues. V shed 6 bases, J shed 6 bases, and the junction held 6 bases outside the gene matches. The CDR3 is CASSLGTSVDTQYF. CDR3 nucleotides: TGTGCCAGCAGTCTCGGGACTAGCGTGGATACGCAGTATTTT.

The chain combines TRBV9 with TRBJ1-3, with TRBD1 identical over 10 bases. With V trimmed by 7 bases and J by 0 bases, 1 base remained unmatched. Germline values: CDR1 SGDLS, CDR2 YYNGEE. The CDR3 length is 14 residues. The CDR3 here is CASDRGLSGNTIYF. The DNA of the CDR3 is TGTGCCAGCGACAGGGGGCTCTCTGGAAACACCATATATTTT.

The chain joins TRBV9 to TRBJ2-1; TRBD2 matches at 11 bases. Germline V gene data show CDR1 as SGDLS and CDR2 as YYNGEE. The V segment lost 2 bases and the J segment 9 bases; nucleotides outside the gene matches: 13. The CDR3 is 17 residues long. The chain's CDR3 is CASSVSLLAGESAEQFF. CDR3 nucleotide sequence: TGTGCCAGCAGCGTTTCCTTACTAGCGGGAGAATCGGCTGAGCAGTTCTTC.

This chain connects TRBV5-1 to TRBJ2-4; TRBD2 aligns across 7 bases. V shed 1 base, J shed 8 bases, and the junction held 9 bases outside the gene matches. The CDR3 loop spans 15 amino acids. Looked up from germline, CDR1 is SGHRS and CDR2 is YFSETQ. The CDR3 loop reads CASSLYRGGVDIQYF. CDR3 nucleotide sequence: TGCGCCAGCAGCTTGTACCGGGGAGGGGTGGACATTCAGTACTTC.

The rearrangement uses TRBV19 and TRBJ2-1; the D gene is possibly TRBD2 (6 bases). The CDR3 sequence is 15 residues long. CDR1 LNHDA and CDR2 SQIVND come from the germline V gene (reference sequence). V dropped 7 bases and J dropped 3 bases, with 16 bases sitting between them. DNA of the CDR3: TGTGCCAGTAAGGGCCCTGGCGGGAACTACAATGAGCAGTTCTTC. Translating it yields CASKGPGGNYNEQFF.

The V call is TRBV7-2, the J call TRBJ2-1; a possible D gene is TRBD1 (5 bases). V was cut by 1 base and J by 2 bases, with 9 bases left in between. Germline V gives CDR1 SGHTA, CDR2 FQGNSA. The CDR3 has 15 amino acids. CDR3 DNA: TGTGCCAGCAGCTTAGATCGACAGACCTACAATGAGCAGTTCTTC. Protein: CASSLDRQTYNEQFF.

The CDR3 DNA follows: TGCGCCAGCAGCTTGGGCGGCCCTAGCGGCACAGATACGCAGTATTTT. It translates to CASSLGGPSGTDTQYF. The V gene is TRBV5-1, the J gene TRBJ2-3; possible D gene TRBD2, 6 bases. The length of the CDR3 is 16 residues. The V gene's germline CDR1 is SGHRS and CDR2 YFSETQ. V dropped 0 bases and J dropped 1 base, with 12 bases sitting between them.

The rearrangement joins TRBV11-2 to TRBJ2-3, with D perhaps matching TRBD2 (6 bases). Germline V gene lookup returns CDR1 SGHAT and CDR2 FQNNGV. The CDR3 sequence is 15 residues long. V was shortened by 3 bases and J by 0 bases, with 10 bases between the two germline ends. In DNA, the CDR3 is TGTGCCAGCAGCTTGGGTAGCGGAAGCACAGATACGCAGTATTTT. It codes for CASSLGSGSTDTQYF.

This clone has a single count. CDR3 sequence: CASSVDVPGRDLHYGYTF. CDR3 coding DNA: TGTGCCAGCAGCGTAGACGTACCGGGCAGGGACTTGCACTATGGCTACACCTTC. The chain carries TRBV9 and TRBJ1-2, with D maybe TRBD1 (5 bases). The CDR3 is 18 residues long. Germline V gene sequence: CDR1 SGDLS, CDR2 YYNGEE. V was cut by 0 bases and J by 3 bases, with 21 bases left in between.

The chain uses TRBV4-3 and TRBJ1-4; 8 nucleotides line up with TRBD1. Germline assignment: CDR1 LGHNA and CDR2 YSLEER. The CDR3 runs 18 residues. With V trimmed by 0 bases and J by 6 bases, 12 bases remained unmatched. The CDR3 sequence is CASSQDLTGAATDEKLFF. The CDR3 DNA reads as TGCGCCAGCAGCCAAGATCTGACAGGGGCCGCGACGGATGAAAAACTGTTTTTT.

V is TRBV4-1 and J is TRBJ2-1, with 13 bases identical to TRBD2. Germline loops: CDR1 MGHRA, CDR2 YSYEKL. V shed 3 bases and J 8 bases; nucleotides not matched to a gene: 7. The CDR3 covers 16 residues. CDR3 sequence reads: CASSHRLAGGYYEQFF. CDR3 nucleotide sequence: TGCGCCAGCAGCCATCGACTAGCGGGAGGTTACTATGAGCAGTTCTTC.

V is TRBV11-2 and J is TRBJ2-7; no clear D gene. The germline gives CDR1 SGHAT, CDR2 FQNNGV. CDR3 length equals 14 residues. Trimming removed 4 bases from V and 2 bases from J, with 12 bases in between. The CDR3 sequence: CASSSRFSTYEQYF. Here the CDR3 DNA reads TGTGCCAGCAGCTCCAGATTTAGCACCTACGAGCAGTACTTC.

The V and J genes are TRBV5-1 and TRBJ2-1, with 11 bases fitting TRBD2. With V trimmed by 5 bases and J by 10 bases, 8 bases remained unmatched. This CDR3 comprises 14 residues. Per the germline V gene, CDR1 is SGHRS and CDR2 is YFSETQ. CDR3 region: CASSSTSGSDEQFF. CDR3 sequence (DNA): TGCGCCAGCAGTTCCACTAGCGGGAGCGACGAGCAGTTCTTC.

This clone was recorded once. The V gene is TRBV30, the J gene TRBJ2-3; D might be TRBD2 (6 bases). CDR3 length: 16 amino acids. In germline, CDR1 is GTSNPN, CDR2 SVGIG (reference sequence). The germline V and J ends were trimmed by 4 bases and 5 bases, with 22 bases remaining between them. DNA for the CDR3: TGTGCCTGGACTTTCGGGAGCTACCTCGGGGAAGATACGCAGTATTTT. Encoded protein: CAWTFGSYLGEDTQYF.

This chain uses TRBV9 with TRBJ2-3, with 9 bases that match TRBD2. Unmatched junction bases numbered 4, after V lost 2 bases and J lost 3 bases. The CDR3 has 15 amino acids. Germline values: CDR1 SGDLS, CDR2 YYNGEE. The CDR3 DNA reads as TGTGCCAGCAGCGTCCGCCTAGCGGGGACAGATACGCAGTATTTT. Amino acids: CASSVRLAGTDTQYF.

This chain connects TRBV5-6 to TRBJ1-1, with 11 bases lining up with TRBD1. The CDR3 is 14 amino acids. Trimming at V came to 3 bases and at J to 3 bases, leaving 1 base not matched to a gene. Germline V gives CDR1 SGHDT, CDR2 YYEEEE. CDR3 sequence: CASSWGQGDTEAFF. The CDR3 region has the DNA TGTGCCAGCAGCTGGGGACAGGGGGACACTGAAGCTTTCTTT.

The gene calls are TRBV10-1 and TRBJ2-5; TRBD1 matches 7 bases. Germline V gene data show CDR1 as WNHNN and CDR2 as SYGVQD (reference sequence). CDR3 size: 15 residues. J lost 2 bases, V lost 4 bases, and 7 bases had no gene match. CDR3 in amino acids: CASSVNLGQQETQYF. The CDR3 DNA is TGCGCCAGCAGTGTTAACCTGGGACAGCAAGAGACCCAGTACTTC.